The 13 T cell receptor beta chains below all came from one sample that was sequenced in a study of early T cells in non-severe SARS-CoV-2 infection. TCRdb re-derived calls from the 5' RACE reads in MiXCR, one entry per CDR3 protein. In the table there are more than 55,000 distinct CDR3 sequences, about 13% of which are singletons. Sequencing was performed on whole blood, taken at baseline. The origin of the receptors is an adult who was a healthcare worker with PCR-confirmed SARS-CoV-2 infection or an uninfected control (not recorded which).

This rearrangement joins TRBV20-1 to TRBJ2-5, with TRBD2 identical over 7 bases. V shed 2 bases and J 5 bases; nucleotides not matched to a gene: 8. The CDR3 runs to 14 residues. Germline-derived CDR1 and CDR2 are DFQATT and SNEGSKA (reference sequence). Written as DNA, the CDR3 is TGCAGTGCTAGATGGACTAGGGGACGGGAGACCCAGTACTTC. Translation: CSARWTRGRETQYF.

This clonotype came up a few times. The chain recombines TRBV30 with TRBJ1-1; TRBD1 agrees at 7 bases. In germline, CDR1 is GTSNPN, CDR2 SVGIG (reference sequence). The CDR3 runs 16 residues. Losses at the gene ends were 2 bases for V and 6 bases for J; bases not matched to a gene: 15. The CDR3 reads CAWSHIPGQILPEAFF. CDR3 coding DNA: TGTGCCTGGAGTCACATCCCGGGACAGATATTACCTGAAGCTTTCTTT.

This clonotype was seen a handful of times. The CDR3 sequence: CSPGPYEQYF. Here the CDR3 DNA reads TGCAGCCCCGGCCCCTACGAGCAGTACTTC. The V call is TRBV29-1, the J call TRBJ2-7; D is unclear. The length of the CDR3 is 10 residues. The V gene's germline CDR1 is SQVTM and CDR2 ANQGSEA. The V end lost 8 bases, the J end lost 2 bases, and 7 bases lay between the germline ends.

V usage is TRBV6-6 and J usage is TRBJ2-7; D remains unclear. The CDR3 spans 12 residues. Deletions cut 2 bases from V and 3 bases from J, with 5 bases between. CDR1 MNHNY and CDR2 SVGAGI come from the germline V gene (reference sequence). For the CDR3, the DNA is TGTGCCAGCAGTTACAGGGTCTACGAGCAGTACTTC. Its translation: CASSYRVYEQYF.

This clonotype was counted between two and nine times. V and J are TRBV24-1 and TRBJ2-1, with 14 bases aligning to TRBD2. The germline CDR1 and CDR2 sequences are KGHDR and SFDVKD. With 4 bases clipped from V and 7 bases from J, the junction kept 8 bases outside the gene matches. The CDR3 has 17 residues. In DNA form, the CDR3 reads TGTGCCACCAGTGACTCCCTGACTAGCGGGGGGGCTAATGAGCAGTTCTTC. It is translated as CATSDSLTSGGANEQFF.

This clonotype was counted many times. The chain is built from TRBV27 and TRBJ2-7, with D tentatively TRBD1 (6 bases). CDR3 length: 13 amino acids. With 2 bases removed from V and 3 bases from J, the gap between germline ends came to 8 bases. Germline V gene sequence: CDR1 MNHEY, CDR2 SMNVEV (reference sequence). The CDR3 DNA reads as TGTGCCAGCAGTTTACAGGGGAACTACGAGCAGTACTTC. Protein sequence: CASSLQGNYEQYF.

V gene TRBV6-1 combines with J gene TRBJ1-1; D might be TRBD1 (5 bases). Germline CDR1 is MNHNS and CDR2 is SASEGT. The CDR3 has 14 residues. V was cut by 5 bases and J by 5 bases, with 15 bases left in between. The CDR3: CASSIRDQLTEAFF. CDR3 coding DNA: TGTGCCAGCAGTATTCGGGACCAGCTGACTGAAGCTTTCTTT.

A few counts support this clonotype. The gene calls are TRBV5-1 and TRBJ2-1, with D possibly being TRBD1 (7 bases). The CDR3 contains 15 residues. Trimming removed 7 bases at V and 1 base at J, with 15 bases between. Germline assignment: CDR1 SGHRS and CDR2 YFSETQ. The DNA for the CDR3 is TGCGCCAGCCGTCAGGGGGGCAAGTCCTACAATGAGCAGTTCTTC. This gives the protein CASRQGGKSYNEQFF. Looking up the rest from reference TRBV5-1 and TRBJ2-1 gives the full variable domain: KAGVTQTPRYLIKTRGQQVTLSCSPISGHRSVSWYQQTPGQGLQFLFEYFSETQRNKGNFPGRFSGRQFSNSRSEMNVSTLELGDSALYLCASRQGGKSYNEQFFGPGTRLTVL.

This clonotype was recorded a few times. The chain uses TRBV5-8 and TRBJ2-7; TRBD2 matches 9 bases. Germline V gene lookup returns CDR1 SGHTS and CDR2 YDEGEE. Unmatched junction bases numbered 11, after V lost 6 bases and J lost 7 bases. The CDR3 has 14 amino acids. The CDR3 DNA reads TGTGCCAGCACCACCTTCAGCGGGAGGAGGGAGCAGTACTTC. It translates to CASTTFSGRREQYF. Together with reference TRBV5-8 and TRBJ2-7, the CDR3 gives the full variable domain: EAGVTQSPTHLIKTRGQQATLRCSPISGHTSVYWYQQALGLGLQFLLWYDEGEERNRGNFPPRFSGRQFPNYSSELNVNALELEDSALYLCASTTFSGRREQYFGPGTRLTVT.

This clonotype showed up many times. The CDR3 loop reads CSAGGQAHYGYTF. CDR3 nucleotide sequence: TGCAGTGCTGGAGGACAGGCCCACTATGGCTACACCTTC. This chain uses TRBV20-1 with TRBJ1-2; the match to TRBD1 covers 7 bases. This CDR3 spans 13 amino acids. V trimming: 5 bases; J trimming: 3 bases; junction bases outside the gene matches: 6. The germline V gene has CDR1 DFQATT and CDR2 SNEGSKA (reference sequence).

This clonotype was observed a few times. CDR3 DNA sequence: TGTGCCAGCAGCTTGGCGCCTTTCTTAGGGGATACTGAAGCTTTCTTT. Translating it yields CASSLAPFLGDTEAFF. J is TRBJ1-1 and V is TRBV5-4; TRBD1 is a possible D gene (5 bases). Germline CDR1 reads SGHNT; CDR2 reads YYREEE (reference sequence). V gave up 0 bases and J gave up 5 bases, with 17 bases separating them. There are 16 residues in the CDR3.

The CDR3 sequence is CASSPGLIYGYTF. The CDR3 region has the DNA TGTGCCAGCAGTCCCGGACTGATCTATGGCTACACCTTC. The rearrangement joins TRBV27 to TRBJ1-2; D is unresolved. Germline-derived CDR1 and CDR2 are MNHEY and SMNVEV (reference sequence). This CDR3 is 13 amino acids long. Trimming pared 5 bases from V and 4 bases from J, leaving 11 bases between.

The chain is built from TRBV20-1 and TRBJ1-6; TRBD1 aligns across 8 bases. The CDR3 consists of 16 residues. Germline trimming cut 4 bases from V and 8 bases from J; bases unmatched to any gene: 13. Germline assignment: CDR1 DFQATT and CDR2 SNEGSKA (reference sequence). The CDR3 loop reads CSANPYETGDHSPLHF. CDR3 coding DNA: TGCAGTGCTAACCCCTACGAGACAGGGGATCATTCACCCCTCCACTTT.